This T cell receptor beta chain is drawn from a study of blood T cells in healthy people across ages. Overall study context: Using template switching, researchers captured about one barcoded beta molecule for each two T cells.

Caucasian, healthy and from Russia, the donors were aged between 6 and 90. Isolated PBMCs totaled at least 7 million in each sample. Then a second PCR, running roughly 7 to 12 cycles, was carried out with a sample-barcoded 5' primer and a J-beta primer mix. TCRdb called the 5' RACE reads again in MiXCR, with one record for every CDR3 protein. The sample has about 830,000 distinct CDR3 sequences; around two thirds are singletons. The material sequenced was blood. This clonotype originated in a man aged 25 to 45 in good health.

CDR3 region: CASSATGRQETQYF. DNA for the CDR3: TGTGCCAGCAGCGCGACAGGGCGGCAAGAGACCCAGTACTTC. The chain recombines TRBV7-9 with TRBJ2-5; 7 bases match TRBD1. The germline V gene has CDR1 SEHNR and CDR2 FQNEAQ (reference sequence). The CDR3 totals 14 residues. V gave up 5 bases and J gave up 2 bases; unmatched junction bases: 5.